The rows below give T cell receptor beta chains drawn from one sample of a study of T cells in Graves' hyperthyroidism and ophthalmopathy. From the multiplex PCR reads, TCRdb called clonotypes with MiXCR, one entry per CDR3 protein. Of hundreds of thousands of distinct CDR3 sequences in the sample, about 45% are singletons; the top ten hold more than 7%. The sample comprised peripheral blood or thyroid tissue (not recorded which). These TCRs come from an adult man with Graves' disease, either hyperthyroidism or ophthalmopathy (not recorded which). CDR3s leave out the opening cysteine and the closing phenylalanine or tryptophan. The order of the fields is clone size, V gene, D gene, J gene, CDR3 protein. The D gene is left open where the match is weak. Only part of the rows carry a size: once, few, many, or a class if the clone is expanded.

-,TRBV20-1,-,TRBJ1-2,SARKTSGGAYGYT
-,TRBV20-1,-,TRBJ1-6,SATREAVDNSPLH
few,TRBV7-9,-,TRBJ2-7,ASSKPQRDGPGYEQY
-,TRBV29-1,-,TRBJ1-1,SGGFLSDTEAF
-,TRBV6-6,-,-,ASSEGPRNEQY
-,TRBV7-9,TRBD2,TRBJ2-5,ASSLTDGTSEEETQY
few,TRBV20-1,TRBD2,TRBJ2-7,SASLSGTYEQY
-,TRBV24-1,-,TRBJ1-2,ATSDYDRNYGYT
few,TRBV25-1,-,TRBJ2-3,ASNPGGSVTDTQY
many,TRBV2,TRBD1,TRBJ1-2,ASINRQGLNYGYT
once,TRBV2,-,TRBJ1-2,ASSGDTGTYGYT
-,TRBV5-6,-,TRBJ2-7,ASSRYRQSYEQY
few,TRBV6-5,-,TRBJ2-7,ASKEGYYEQY
-,TRBV28,-,TRBJ1-5,ASSPGQFQPQH
-,TRBV9,-,TRBJ1-5,ASSLSGGRINQPQH
few,TRBV30,-,TRBJ1-1,AWSRGRDTEAF
-,TRBV10-3,-,TRBJ1-4,AIHPGDEKLF
-,TRBV6-1,TRBD1,TRBJ2-7,ACQGGQGSYEQY
-,TRBV10-3,-,TRBJ2-7,ASSRQGGVSGTYEQY
-,TRBV7-9,-,TRBJ2-7,ASSLGRSYEQC
-,TRBV29-1,-,TRBJ1-2,SGAQSEGYGYT
many,TRBV29-1,TRBD1,TRBJ2-7,SVAGDRGLYEQY
-,TRBV9,-,TRBJ1-2,ASSDSNREANYGYT
-,TRBV29-1,TRBD1,TRBJ1-1,AWRATGVTEAF
many,TRBV10-2,-,TRBJ1-5,ASTGQANQPQH
-,TRBV7-9,TRBD1,TRBJ1-4,ASSVTGGRSNEKLF
-,TRBV10-3,-,TRBJ1-3,ASSESGGNSGNTTY
-,TRBV25-1,TRBD2,TRBJ2-7,ASTPGGQFEQY
many,TRBV19,TRBD2,TRBJ2-7,ASSMASGYEQY
many,TRBV15,-,TRBJ1-1,ATSKPGQYTEAF
-,TRBV28,-,TRBJ2-7,ASTRITGSSYEQY
-,TRBV5-1,TRBD2,TRBJ2-7,ASSLRSGLAGGGEQY
-,TRBV12-3/TRBV12-4,TRBD1,TRBJ2-5,ASRGTGGIQETQY
few,TRBV5-8,TRBD2,TRBJ2-7,ASRDLAGGIDEQY
-,TRBV15,-,TRBJ2-6,ATSRDADPRGANVLT
-,TRBV2,-,TRBJ2-6,ASRSVGANVLT
-,TRBV7-9,TRBD1,TRBJ2-7,ASTLRGTGATYEQY
-,TRBV12-3/TRBV12-4,-,TRBJ1-4,ASSYSRGLNEKLF
few,TRBV12-3/TRBV12-4,TRBD1,TRBJ1-3,ASRSTGEGNTIY
-,TRBV29-1,-,TRBJ1-5,SVAGDGNQPQH
few,TRBV20-1,-,TRBJ1-1,SAFGGYTEAF
-,TRBV7-9,-,TRBJ2-5,ASSLDGAHSNQPQY
-,TRBV25-1,-,TRBJ1-2,ASSEWGGGPNYGYT
-,TRBV24-1,TRBD1,TRBJ1-2,ASSEREGQIYGYT
many,TRBV2,-,TRBJ1-2,ASFVGAKGYT
-,TRBV7-7,TRBD1,TRBJ1-2,ANPTGAYGYT
-,TRBV2,-,TRBJ1-5,ASSDLGVGQPQH
few,TRBV20-1,TRBD2,TRBJ2-5,SAIISGGAGETQY
-,TRBV5-1,-,TRBJ2-7,ASREGPPSYEQY
few,TRBV6-5,-,TRBJ1-2,ASGRGRTSYT
few,TRBV7-8,-,TRBJ1-2,ASSLRGRIAYGYT
once,TRBV3-1,-,TRBJ1-5,ASSRSGPNQPQH
-,TRBV15,TRBD1,TRBJ1-3,ATSRGQGAGGNTIY
few,TRBV7-8,TRBD1,TRBJ1-5,ASSSTGQSQPQH
many,TRBV2,TRBD1,TRBJ1-2,ASSDPGGYGYT
once,TRBV5-1,TRBD1,TRBJ1-1,ASSLRGTGENTEAF
-,TRBV2,-,TRBJ1-1,ASSYLGGMNTEAF